The clone carrying this TCR beta chain has at least ten counts. Antigen unknown. TCRdb passed the 5' RACE reads through MiXCR, listing each CDR3 protein once. The sample shows 240,000 or so distinct CDR3 sequences, roughly a tenth of them seen only once. These data originate in a study of identical twins. General study findings and limits: Invariant MAIT and iNKT cells may have partly biased zero-insertion analyses.

Looked up from germline, CDR1 is SGHRS and CDR2 is YFSETQ. With 2 bases clipped from V and 4 bases from J, the junction kept 5 bases outside the gene matches. The CDR3 extends over 15 amino acids. Sequenced material: memory T cells sorted from blood. This sequence was found in a man aged 50 or older in good health. The chain is built from TRBV5-1 and TRBJ2-3, with 9 bases identical to TRBD2. The CDR3 DNA follows: TGCGCCAGCAGCTTCGTAGCGGGAGTATCAGATACGCAGTATTTT. The encoded protein is CASSFVAGVSDTQYF.